Following are 13 T cell receptor beta chains from one sample sequenced in a study of T-cell memory formation after mild COVID-19. TCRdb analysed the 5' RACE reads with MiXCR anew, one entry per CDR3 protein. The sample contains roughly 80,000 distinct CDR3 sequences, approximately 15% of which appear only once. Sequencing was done on a sample of PBMCs or a T cell subset sorted from them (not recorded which). These receptors came from an adult woman who had mild COVID-19 (a few samples of this study predate the infection). Cell type and time point are not known.

This clonotype has only a few counts. The rearrangement joins TRBV7-6 to TRBJ1-5, with D perhaps matching TRBD1 (6 bases). The V end lost 2 bases, the J end lost 1 base, and 9 bases lay between the germline ends. CDR3 length equals 15 residues. Germline lookup yields CDR1 SGHVS and CDR2 FNYEAQ. The CDR3 sequence is CASSLTDSSNQPQHF. CDR3 nucleotide sequence: TGTGCCAGCAGCTTAACGGACAGCAGCAATCAGCCCCAGCATTTT.

The V call is TRBV29-1, the J call TRBJ2-1, with 7 bases identical to TRBD1. Germline trimming cut 5 bases from V and 7 bases from J; bases unmatched to any gene: 5. The length of the CDR3 is 12 residues. Germline V gene sequence: CDR1 SQVTM, CDR2 ANQGSEA. The CDR3: CSVPGQINEQFF. CDR3 sequence (DNA): TGCAGCGTTCCGGGACAGATAAATGAGCAGTTCTTC.

The chain uses TRBV30 and TRBJ1-1, with D possibly being TRBD1 (5 bases). This CDR3 is built from 16 residues. The germline gives CDR1 GTSNPN, CDR2 SVGIG (reference sequence). V lost 0 bases and J 3 bases, leaving 17 bases between the germline ends. CDR3 nucleotides: TGTGCCTGGAGTGTACAGGCCAGTCTTTATTACACTGAAGCTTTCTTT. This encodes CAWSVQASLYYTEAFF.

The rearrangement links TRBV6-6 to TRBJ1-6; maybe TRBD1 (5 bases). The germline V gene encodes CDR1 MNHNY and CDR2 SVGAGI (reference sequence). Between the trimmed V and J ends, which lost 11 bases and 3 bases, there was a span of 17 bases. The CDR3 spans 15 residues. The CDR3 reads CAASPGERYNSPLHF. Written as DNA, the CDR3 is TGTGCCGCTAGCCCGGGGGAGCGCTATAATTCACCCCTCCACTTT.

About this clonotype: The junction departs from the called germline gene at one end, perhaps through a read error. This chain links TRBV7-9 with TRBJ2-4; the D gene could be TRBD1 or TRBD2 (7 bases each). This CDR3 spans 16 amino acids. CDR1 is SEHNR and CDR2 is FQNEAQ in the germline V gene (reference sequence). CDR3 sequence: CAISTGEGLAKNIQYF. The CDR3 coding sequence is TGTGCCATCAGCACAGGGGAGGGGCTAGCCAAAAACATTCAGTACTTC.

The V call is TRBV4-3, the J call TRBJ2-1, with D perhaps matching TRBD1 or TRBD2 (6 bases each). V dropped 2 bases and J dropped 3 bases, with 11 bases sitting between them. The germline gives CDR1 LGHNA, CDR2 YSLEER. The CDR3 is 15 residues long. The CDR3 loop is CASSQTGAVYNEQFF. The CDR3 DNA is TGCGCCAGCAGCCAAACGGGGGCCGTCTACAATGAGCAGTTCTTC.

The chain couples TRBV28 to TRBJ2-6; D not resolved. The CDR3 loop spans 15 amino acids. Germline V lookup: CDR1 MDHEN, CDR2 SYDVKM. Trimming removed 3 bases from V and 0 bases from J, with 6 bases in between. In DNA, the CDR3 is TGTGCCAGCAGTTTCCGCTTCTCTGGGGCCAACGTCCTGACTTTC. Residues: CASSFRFSGANVLTF.

This rearrangement joins TRBV24-1 to TRBJ2-2, with D perhaps matching TRBD1 (5 bases). Trimming pared 5 bases from V and 4 bases from J, leaving 10 bases between. The CDR3 totals 14 residues. Germline loops: CDR1 KGHDR, CDR2 SFDVKD. The CDR3 DNA reads as TGTGCCACCAGTGCCAGGGTAGTCACCGGGGAGCTGTTTTTT. Amino acids: CATSARVVTGELFF.

This clonotype was counted at least ten times. The rearrangement links TRBV5-1 to TRBJ2-7; TRBD2 matches 9 bases. The CDR3 runs 16 residues. The V gene's germline CDR1 is SGHRS and CDR2 YFSETQ. J gave up 1 base and V 3 bases, and 8 bases lay outside the gene matches. This CDR3 is CASSSGASGDSYEQYF. In nucleotides, the CDR3 is TGCGCCAGCAGCTCCGGGGCTAGCGGGGATTCCTACGAGCAGTACTTC.

This clonotype has a handful of counts. The chain has TRBV12-3 or TRBV12-4 and TRBJ2-3, with D possibly TRBD1 on 6 matching bases. The ends were cut back, 5 bases at V and 6 bases at J, with 15 bases in the middle. The CDR3 runs to 14 residues. The CDR3 region has the DNA TGTGCCAGCAGTCCCCCGGACCAGGGGGATACGCAGTATTTT. It translates to CASSPPDQGDTQYF.

This clonotype was seen more than once but under ten times. The chain carries TRBV5-6 and TRBJ2-2; D unclear. CDR3 length: 12 residues. Germline V gene lookup returns CDR1 SGHDT and CDR2 YYEEEE. Trimming removed 0 bases from V and 3 bases from J, with 0 bases in between. This chain's CDR3 is CASSLDTGELFF. CDR3 coding DNA: TGTGCCAGCAGCTTGGACACCGGGGAGCTGTTTTTT.

The chain has TRBV7-6 and TRBJ2-7, with 11 bases matching TRBD1. This CDR3 has 14 residues. CDR1 and CDR2 from the germline V gene are SGHVS and FNYEAQ. The junction had 6 bases not matched to a gene; V was cut back by 5 bases and J by 6 bases. CDR3 protein: CASSTGTGGSEQYF. CDR3 bases: TGTGCCAGCAGCACCGGGACAGGGGGGAGCGAGCAGTACTTC. Variable domain in full (rest from reference TRBV7-6 and TRBJ2-7): GAGVSQSPRYKVTKRGQDVALRCDPISGHVSLYWYRQALGQGPEFLTYFNYEAQQDKSGLPNDRFSAERPEGSISTLTIQRTEQRDSAMYRCASSTGTGGSEQYFGPGTRLTVT.

The CDR3 loop is CASSLTVGHTEAFF. Here the CDR3 DNA reads TGTGCCAGCAGTTTAACCGTAGGTCACACTGAAGCTTTCTTT. The chain links TRBV12-3 or TRBV12-4 to TRBJ1-1, with D uncertain. The CDR3 contains 14 residues. V lost 2 bases, J lost 3 bases, and 10 bases lay in between.